A single sample gave rise to the 7 T cell receptor beta chains below, sequenced in a study of blood T cell repertoires in COVID-19. The method was immunoSEQ multiplex PCR; TCRdb's version includes in-frame clones alone and lacks a portion of them. The data show hundreds of thousands of clones, around 90% seen once. Sequencing was done on a sample of PBMCs or T cells enriched from blood (not recorded which). The receptor source for this set is a woman aged 50 to 65 who had recovered from COVID-19.

The chain is built from TRBV5-1 and TRBJ2-5; TRBD2 aligns across 13 bases. The CDR3 runs to 15 residues. Trimming took 6 bases from V and 5 from J; bases not matched to a gene: 7. Per the germline V gene, CDR1 is SGHRS and CDR2 is YFSETQ. CDR3 DNA: TGCGCCAGCACGGGACTAGCGGGGTTGGACGAGACCCAGTACTTC. Encoded protein: CASTGLAGLDETQYF.

The chain recombines TRBV7-2 with TRBJ1-4, with D hard to call. V dropped 4 bases and J dropped 6 bases, with 12 bases sitting between them. Germline-derived CDR1 and CDR2 are SGHTA and FQGNSA. The CDR3 extends over 14 amino acids. CDR3 residues: CASSSQLVDEKLFF. The CDR3 DNA reads TGTGCCAGCAGCTCACAGCTCGTGGATGAAAAACTGTTTTTT. Filled out from reference TRBV7-2 and TRBJ1-4, the complete variable domain reads GAGVSQSPSNKVTEKGKDVELRCDPISGHTALYWYRQSLGQGLEFLIYFQGNSAPDKSGLPSDRFSAERTGGSVSTLTIQRTQQEDSAVYLCASSSQLVDEKLFFGSGTQLSVL.

The V gene is TRBV2, the J gene TRBJ2-6; TRBD1 aligns across 11 bases. Germline V lookup: CDR1 SNHLY, CDR2 FYNNEI. This CDR3 is built from 17 residues. V dropped 4 bases and J dropped 0; count of bases not matched to a gene: 2. CDR3 DNA sequence: TGTGCCAGCAGTGGCGGGACAGGGGGCTCTGGGGCCAACGTCCTGACTTTC. As protein: CASSGGTGGSGANVLTF.

The V call is TRBV29-1, the J call TRBJ2-3, with TRBD2 identical over 12 bases. The V segment lost 8 bases and the J segment 2 bases; nucleotides outside the gene matches: 5. This CDR3 comprises 14 residues. CDR1 and CDR2 from the germline V gene are SQVTM and ANQGSEA. The CDR3 DNA sequence: TGCAGCCCCGGACTAGCGGGAAACACAGATACGCAGTATTTT. It is translated as CSPGLAGNTDTQYF.

V and J are TRBV2 and TRBJ1-1; D remains unclear. Germline V gene data show CDR1 as SNHLY and CDR2 as FYNNEI. CDR3 length: 14 residues. The V end was cut by 2 bases, the J end by 0 bases, with 7 bases between. Here the CDR3 reads CASSEQELNTEAFF. CDR3 sequence (DNA): TGTGCCAGCAGTGAACAGGAACTGAACACTGAAGCTTTCTTT.

The chain carries TRBV18 and TRBJ1-1; the match to TRBD1 covers 7 bases. Trimming at V came to 6 bases and at J to 4 bases, leaving 11 bases not matched to a gene. The CDR3 is made up of 15 amino acids. CDR1 is KGHSH, CDR2 LQKENI, per germline. DNA of the CDR3: TGTGCCAGCTCGGACCTACAGGGGTTGGGCACTGAAGCTTTCTTT. Translation gives CASSDLQGLGTEAFF.

V and J are TRBV19 and TRBJ2-1, with a tentative D call TRBD1 (6 bases). Germline CDR1 LNHDA, CDR2 SQIVND (reference sequence). The length of the CDR3 is 14 residues. V lost 11 bases and J lost 4, with 18 bases in between. Here the CDR3 DNA reads TGTGCCGGATACTCGGGACACCTTTACAATGAGCAGTTCTTC. Its protein product is CAGYSGHLYNEQFF.